This TCR beta chain came from a study of shared clonotypes between healthy human individuals. V was trimmed by 0 bases and J by 1 base, leaving 11 bases between them. Germline V gene lookup returns CDR1 SGHTA and CDR2 FQGNSA. The CDR3 spans 16 residues. Sequencing used immunoSEQ multiplex PCR; TCRdb keeps in-frame clones, though not all of them. The table shows about 2.4 million clones, with roughly 93% occurring only once. This receptor was obtained from a man younger than 35 in good health. Some clones in this sample may be carry-over from other donors' samples. Input material: naive CD4+ T cells from PBMCs. The sample's subset: CD45RA+ positively selected. The chain joins TRBV7-2 to TRBJ2-3; tentatively, D is TRBD2 (6 bases). Here the CDR3 DNA reads TGTGCCAGCAGCTTAGCCCAAGGCGGGGGCACAGATACGCAGTATTTT. Protein: CASSLAQGGGTDTQYF.